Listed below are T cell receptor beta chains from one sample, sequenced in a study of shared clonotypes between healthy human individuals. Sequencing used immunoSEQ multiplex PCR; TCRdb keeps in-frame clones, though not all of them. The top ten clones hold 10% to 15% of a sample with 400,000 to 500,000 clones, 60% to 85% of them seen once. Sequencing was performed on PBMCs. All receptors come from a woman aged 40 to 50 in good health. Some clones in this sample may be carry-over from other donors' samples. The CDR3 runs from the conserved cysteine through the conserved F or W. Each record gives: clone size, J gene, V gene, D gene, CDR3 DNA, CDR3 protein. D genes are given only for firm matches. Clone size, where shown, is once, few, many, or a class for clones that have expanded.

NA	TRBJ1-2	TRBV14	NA	TGTGCCAGCAGCCAAATAACCAGGAGTCGGGGCTACACCTTC	CASSQITRSRGYTF
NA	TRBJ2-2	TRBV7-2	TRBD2	TGTGCCAGCAGCTTAGGGCGGGGACTAGCGAATACCGGGGAGCTGTTTTTT	CASSLGRGLANTGELFF
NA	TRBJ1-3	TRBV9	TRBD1	TGTGCCAGCAGCAGCTCCGGGACAGGGTCCTCTGGAAACACCATATATTTT	CASSSSGTGSSGNTIYF
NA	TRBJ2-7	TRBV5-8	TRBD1	TGTGCCAGCAGCTTGGCGGGACAGGGCGTTTATGAGCAGTACTTC	CASSLAGQGVYEQYF
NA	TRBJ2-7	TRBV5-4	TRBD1	TGTGCCAGCCACCAAACGACAGGGCCAATACTCGAGCAGTACTTC	CASHQTTGPILEQYF
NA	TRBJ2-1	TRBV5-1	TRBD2	TGCGCCAGCAGCTTGGCCAGGTCGGGAGGGGTAGATGAGCAGTTCTTC	CASSLARSGGVDEQFF
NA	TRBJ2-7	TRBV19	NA	TGTGCCAGTAACGGGGATACCTACGAGCAGTACTTC	CASNGDTYEQYF
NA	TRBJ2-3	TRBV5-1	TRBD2	TGCGCCAGCAGCAGGACTGGGACTAGCGGAATCACAGATACGCAGTATTTT	CASSRTGTSGITDTQYF
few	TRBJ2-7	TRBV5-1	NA	TGCGCCAGCAGCTTGGGAGCCGGGACGGATCACTCCTACGAGCAGTACTTC	CASSLGAGTDHSYEQYF
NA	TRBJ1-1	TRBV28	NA	TGTGCCAGCAGTTTAGGGGGGTATCGTACAGGGTTCACTGAAGCTTTCTTT	CASSLGGYRTGFTEAFF
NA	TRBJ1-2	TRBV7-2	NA	TGTGCCAGCAGCCCTAAGACGGGGGAAAGGTATGGCTACACCTTC	CASSPKTGERYGYTF
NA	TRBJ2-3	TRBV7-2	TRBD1	TGTGCCAGCAGCCTCGACAGGGTGGCAGATACGCAGTATTTT	CASSLDRVADTQYF
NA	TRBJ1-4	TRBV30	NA	TGTGCCTGGAGTACCCAACCACAGAGCCTTAATGAAAAACTGTTTTTT	CAWSTQPQSLNEKLFF
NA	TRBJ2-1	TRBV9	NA	TGTGCCAGCAGCGTAGCGCCCCTAGCGACCCCCTACAATGAGCAGTTCTTC	CASSVAPLATPYNEQFF
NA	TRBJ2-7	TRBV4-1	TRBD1	TGCGCCAGCAGCTATGCCGGGACAGGGGACGAGCAGTACTTC	CASSYAGTGDEQYF
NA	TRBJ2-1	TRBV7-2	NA	TGTGCCAGCAGCTCGGATAGCCGAAGCTACAATGAGCAGTTCTTC	CASSSDSRSYNEQFF
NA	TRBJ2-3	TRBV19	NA	TGTGCCAGTAGTGGGCAGGGGGGAGATACGCAGTATTTT	CASSGQGGDTQYF
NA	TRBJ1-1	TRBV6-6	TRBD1	TGTGCCAGTCAACCGGGACAGACAACTTCAGAAGCTTTCTTT	CASQPGQTTSEAFF
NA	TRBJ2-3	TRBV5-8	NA	TGTGCCAGCAGCTTGCAGGGCACAGATACGCAGTATTTT	CASSLQGTDTQYF
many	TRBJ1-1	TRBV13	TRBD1	TGTGCCAGCAGCCTACGGGACAGGATCACTGAAGCTTTCTTT	CASSLRDRITEAFF
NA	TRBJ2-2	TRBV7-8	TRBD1	TGTGCCAGCAGCCTTTACAGGGGCCCGAACACCGGGGAGCTGTTTTTT	CASSLYRGPNTGELFF
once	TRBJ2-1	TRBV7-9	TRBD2	TGTGCCAGCAGCTTAGGGAGGATCGGGAGGTCCGACAATGAGCAGTTCTTC	CASSLGRIGRSDNEQFF
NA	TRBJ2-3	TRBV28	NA	TGTGCCAGCCGGGCGGCTACTAGCACAGATACGCAGTATTTT	CASRAATSTDTQYF
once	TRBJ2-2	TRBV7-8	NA	TGTGCCAGCAGCTTAGACGCCCTGGAAGCCGGGGAGCTGTTTTTT	CASSLDALEAGELFF
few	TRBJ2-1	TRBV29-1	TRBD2	TGCAGCGTTCCACTAGCGGGAGGGCCGGTTGAGCAGTTCTTC	CSVPLAGGPVEQFF
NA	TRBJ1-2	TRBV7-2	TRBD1	TGTGCCAGCAGCTTTGGCGGGACAGGGGTTCGGGACTATGGCTACACCTTC	CASSFGGTGVRDYGYTF
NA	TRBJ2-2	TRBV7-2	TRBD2	TGTGCCAGCAGCAGACCACTAGCGGGAGTCGCCGGGGAGCTGTTTTTT	CASSRPLAGVAGELFF
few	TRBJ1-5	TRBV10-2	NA	TGCGCCAGCAGTGAGTCGTCCCCGAATCAGCCCCAGCATTTT	CASSESSPNQPQHF
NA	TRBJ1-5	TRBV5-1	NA	TGCGCCAGCAGCTTGTCCCCATCAGGGGAAAATCAGCCCCAGCATTTT	CASSLSPSGENQPQHF
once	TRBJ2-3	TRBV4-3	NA	TGCGCCAGCAGCCAAGAGGTGGGGTTGAGCACAGATACGCAGTATTTT	CASSQEVGLSTDTQYF
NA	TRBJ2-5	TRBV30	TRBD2	TGTGCCTGGAGTAGCGGGAGAGGTCGAGAGACCCAGTACTTC	CAWSSGRGRETQYF
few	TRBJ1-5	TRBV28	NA	TGTGCCAGCAGTGCTACAGGGTTTAGCAATCAGCCCCAGCATTTT	CASSATGFSNQPQHF
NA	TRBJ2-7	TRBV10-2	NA	TGCGCCAGCAGTCCCCCATATCCATTGTACGAGCAGTACTTC	CASSPPYPLYEQYF
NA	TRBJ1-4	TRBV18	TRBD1	TGTGCCAGCTCACCATCAACAGGGGCGCGGGGTGAAAAACTGTTTTTT	CASSPSTGARGEKLFF
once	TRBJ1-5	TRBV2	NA	TGTGCCAGCAGTGAAGACCCGGGTCAGCCCCAGCATTTT	CASSEDPGQPQHF
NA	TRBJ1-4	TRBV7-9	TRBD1	TGTGCCAGCAGCCCCCACAGGGGGCGGACTAATGAAAAACTGTTTTTT	CASSPHRGRTNEKLFF
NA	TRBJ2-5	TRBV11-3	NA	TGTGCCAGCAGCGCGGGTGGCCGGGAGACCCAGTACTTC	CASSAGGRETQYF
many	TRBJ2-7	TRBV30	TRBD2	TGTGCCTGGAGGCCCTGGCGGGAGGGCCGCGAGCAGTACTTC	CAWRPWREGREQYF